These 8 T cell receptor beta chains share one sample of origin, sequenced in a study of molecular identifiers for immune sequencing clone quantification. TCRdb reprocessed the PCR reads via MiXCR and lists one record per CDR3 protein. Among 350,000 or so distinct CDR3 sequences listed, 20% to 25% were seen once. The sequencing input was naive CD8+ T cells from blood, with Jurkat cell RNA spiked in. Subset meaning: FACS-sorted CD8+CD4-CCR7+CD45RA+ naive T cells. The receptors derive from a human donor in good health. Some libraries in this study had Jurkat cell RNA spiked in.

The chain is built from TRBV3-1 and TRBJ2-1; D may be TRBD2 (7 bases). The CDR3 is made up of 16 amino acids. Germline values: CDR1 LGHDT, CDR2 YNNKEL (reference sequence). V was clipped by 0 bases and J by 7 bases, with 16 bases between them. The CDR3 spells CASSQDWGGASNEQFF. CDR3 nucleotide sequence: TGTGCCAGCAGCCAAGATTGGGGGGGCGCATCGAATGAGCAGTTCTTC.

This clonotype appeared a few times. This chain links TRBV3-1 with TRBJ2-7; D may be TRBD1 or TRBD2 (5 bases each). The CDR3 spans 15 residues. Trimming stripped 2 bases from V and 6 bases from J, with 17 bases between. Germline V gene lookup returns CDR1 LGHDT and CDR2 YNNKEL (reference sequence). The CDR3 is CASSQNPGTVLEQYF. The CDR3 nucleotides read TGTGCCAGCAGCCAAAACCCCGGGACGGTCCTCGAGCAGTACTTC.

This clonotype has a count of ten or more. The chain has TRBV6-2 or TRBV6-3 and TRBJ1-1; no clear D. The CDR3 length is 11 residues. V dropped 7 bases and J dropped 1 base, with 4 bases sitting between them. Germline loops: CDR1 MNHEY, CDR2 SVGEGT. CDR3 residues: CASKENTEAFF. The CDR3, as DNA: TGTGCCAGCAAGGAGAACACTGAAGCTTTCTTT.

This clonotype was counted only a few times. The chain has TRBV4-2 and TRBJ1-5; the D is unclear. CDR1 and CDR2 (germline): LGHNA, YNFKEQ. The CDR3 has 15 amino acids. Between the trimmed V and J ends, which lost 0 bases and 6 bases, there was a span of 12 bases. The CDR3 spells CASSQDLSAGQPQHF. CDR3 bases: TGTGCCAGCAGCCAAGATCTTTCGGCGGGTCAGCCCCAGCATTTT.

This clonotype came up many times. The V call is TRBV9, the J call TRBJ2-7; TRBD2 matches at 9 bases. Germline V gene lookup returns CDR1 SGDLS and CDR2 YYNGEE. There are 14 residues in the CDR3. V trimming: 0 bases; J trimming: 4 bases; junction bases outside the gene matches: 2. In DNA form, the CDR3 reads TGTGCCAGCAGCGTAGAAGCGGGAGGTTACGAGCAGTACTTC. The encoded protein is CASSVEAGGYEQYF.

This clonotype was seen more than once but under ten times. V gene TRBV15 combines with J gene TRBJ2-5; no clear D gene. Germline values: CDR1 LNHNV, CDR2 YYDKDF (reference sequence). Trimming stripped 2 bases from V and 4 bases from J, with 11 bases between. This CDR3 comprises 14 residues. Here the CDR3 DNA reads TGTGCCACCAGCAGATTGATCAGAGGAGAGACCCAGTACTTC. Protein product: CATSRLIRGETQYF.

This clonotype was recorded many times. V and J are TRBV4-3 and TRBJ1-5, with D possibly being TRBD1 (5 bases). This CDR3 region has 16 residues. Trimming pared 0 bases from V and 5 bases from J, leaving 14 bases between. Germline V gene data show CDR1 as LGHNA and CDR2 as YSLEER. The DNA of the CDR3 is TGCGCCAGCAGCCAAGATTGGACATTCGATGATCAGCCCCAGCATTTT. It yields the protein CASSQDWTFDDQPQHF.

This clonotype was observed at least ten times. The rearrangement uses TRBV20-1 and TRBJ2-7; D unclear. The CDR3 covers 13 residues. V lost 1 base, J lost 0 bases, and 7 bases lay in between. Germline values: CDR1 DFQATT, CDR2 SNEGSKA (reference sequence). The CDR3 loop is CSARGAVSYEQYF. DNA for the CDR3: TGCAGTGCTAGAGGGGCAGTCTCCTACGAGCAGTACTTC.